Shown below are 9 T cell receptor beta chains from a single sample sequenced in a study of cytomegalovirus exposure and HLA in healthy donors. The PCR ran on 60 Vbeta and 13 Jbeta primers. The assay was immunoSEQ multiplex PCR, and TCRdb's table has in-frame clones only and misses some. Here the sample spans approximately 130,000 clones, around 81% being singletons. Material: PBMCs. All receptors derive from a middle-aged woman in good health and CMV-seronegative.

The DNA for the CDR3 is TGTGCCAGCAGCTTAGGAGCTAGCAGCACAGATACGCAGTATTTT. Translated: CASSLGASSTDTQYF. The gene calls are TRBV7-3 and TRBJ2-3; D perhaps matches TRBD2 (5 bases). Germline assignment: CDR1 SGHTA and CDR2 FQGTGA. V shed 2 bases and J shed 0 bases, with 9 bases lying between them. This CDR3 spans 15 amino acids. Supplemented by reference TRBV7-3 and TRBJ2-3, the full variable domain reads GAGVSQTPSNKVTEKGKYVELRCDPISGHTALYWYRQSLGQGPEFLIYFQGTGAADDSGLPNDRFFAVRPEGSVSTLKIQRTERGDSAVYLCASSLGASSTDTQYFGPGTRLTVL.

The chain links TRBV5-1 to TRBJ2-5, with 8 bases matching TRBD1. The CDR3 contains 15 residues. Unmatched junction bases numbered 6, after V lost 3 bases and J lost 2 bases. CDR1 SGHRS and CDR2 YFSETQ come from the germline V gene. The CDR3 protein is CASSSGGSGQETQYF. The CDR3 nucleotides are TGCGCCAGCAGCTCAGGGGGCTCGGGACAAGAGACCCAGTACTTC.

The chain combines TRBV7-9 with TRBJ2-1, with D possibly TRBD2 on 5 matching bases. V lost 1 base, J lost 4 bases, and 11 bases lay in between. Germline V lookup: CDR1 SEHNR, CDR2 FQNEAQ (reference sequence). The CDR3 totals 15 residues. CDR3 sequence: CASSLGTSNYNEQFF. In nucleotides, the CDR3 is TGTGCCAGCAGCTTAGGGACTTCGAATTACAATGAGCAGTTCTTC.

The V and J genes are TRBV5-4 and TRBJ1-5; 9 positions agree with TRBD1. The CDR3 runs to 14 residues. CDR1 is SGHNT, CDR2 YYREEE, per germline (reference sequence). V dropped 4 bases and J dropped 7; count of bases not matched to a gene: 6. The CDR3 DNA reads as TGTGCCAGCAGCCAAAGGACAGGGGAACAGCCCCAGCATTTT. The encoded protein is CASSQRTGEQPQHF.

The genes are TRBV7-9 and TRBJ2-3, with 9 bases aligning to TRBD2. CDR3 length equals 17 residues. The V gene's germline CDR1 is SEHNR and CDR2 FQNEAQ (reference sequence). V shed 2 bases, J shed 0 bases, and the junction held 6 bases outside the gene matches. CDR3 protein: CASSLTSGRPSTDTQYF. The CDR3 DNA reads TGTGCCAGCAGCTTAACTAGCGGGCGACCTAGCACAGATACGCAGTATTTT.

The chain combines TRBV11-2 with TRBJ2-1, with 10 bases identical to TRBD2. The length of the CDR3 is 16 residues. The V segment lost 1 base and the J segment 6 bases; nucleotides outside the gene matches: 6. Germline CDR1 and CDR2: SGHAT and FQNNGV. This CDR3 reads CASSLVPSGGLNEQFF. For the CDR3, the DNA is TGTGCCAGCAGCTTAGTTCCTAGCGGGGGTCTCAATGAGCAGTTCTTC.

Concerning this clone: A junction end diverges from the germline sequence, so it may reflect a read error. The chain employs TRBV7-9 and TRBJ2-7; 10 nucleotides line up with TRBD1. Germline values: CDR1 SEHNR, CDR2 FQNEAQ (reference sequence). This CDR3 is built from 14 residues. CDR3 DNA: TGTTCCAGCAGAAGGGGGACAGGGGCCTACGAGCAGTACTTC. Its protein product is CSSRRGTGAYEQYF.

This chain links TRBV7-8 with TRBJ1-1; 7 nucleotides line up with TRBD1. The CDR3 consists of 15 residues. Per germline, CDR1 SGHVS and CDR2 FQNEAQ. The ends lost 2 bases at V and 4 bases at J; junction bases unmatched: 7. The CDR3 protein is CASSLLTGLGTEAFF. The CDR3 bases are TGTGCCAGCAGCTTACTGACAGGGCTGGGCACTGAAGCTTTCTTT.

V and J are TRBV9 and TRBJ2-1; 13 positions agree with TRBD2. Germline CDR1 and CDR2: SGDLS and YYNGEE. V shed 0 bases and J 0 bases; nucleotides not matched to a gene: 3. The CDR3 contains 18 residues. As DNA, the CDR3 is TGTGCCAGCAGCGTAGAGGGACTAGCGGGACTCTCCTACAATGAGCAGTTCTTC. This gives the protein CASSVEGLAGLSYNEQFF.